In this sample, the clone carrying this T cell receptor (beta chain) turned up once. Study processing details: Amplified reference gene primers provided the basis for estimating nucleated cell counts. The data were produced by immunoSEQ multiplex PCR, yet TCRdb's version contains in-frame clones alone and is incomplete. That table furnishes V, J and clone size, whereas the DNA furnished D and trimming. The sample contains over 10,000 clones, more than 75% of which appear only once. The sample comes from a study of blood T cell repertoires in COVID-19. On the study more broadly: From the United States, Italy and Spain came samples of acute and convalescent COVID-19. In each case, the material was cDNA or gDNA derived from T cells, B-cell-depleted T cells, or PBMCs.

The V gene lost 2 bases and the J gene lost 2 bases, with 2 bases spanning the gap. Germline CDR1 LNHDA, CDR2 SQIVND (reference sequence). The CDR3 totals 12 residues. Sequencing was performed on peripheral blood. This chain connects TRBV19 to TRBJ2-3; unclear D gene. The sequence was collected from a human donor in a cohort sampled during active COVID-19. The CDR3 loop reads CASSIYTDTQYF. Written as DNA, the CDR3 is TGTGCCAGTAGTATATACACAGATACGCAGTATTTT.